This entry describes one T cell receptor beta chain. Germline values: CDR1 LNHDA, CDR2 SQIVND (reference sequence). This CDR3 has 17 residues. The V segment lost 3 bases and the J segment 0 bases; nucleotides outside the gene matches: 8. The sample belongs to a study of T cell changes during pregnancy in multiple sclerosis. The method was immunoSEQ multiplex PCR; TCRdb's version includes in-frame clones alone and lacks a portion of them. The profile shows under 40,000 clones, 75% to 95% of them singletons. The clonotype originates from a female donor with multiple sclerosis, enrolled in a pregnancy study. Sequences were derived from CD8+ T cells from peripheral blood mononuclear cells, sampled in the first trimester of pregnancy. This chain joins TRBV19 and TRBJ2-3, with 8 positions matching TRBD1. CDR3 loop: CASSMRDRTPSTDTQYF. CDR3 in DNA: TGTGCCAGTAGTATGCGGGACAGGACCCCTAGCACAGATACGCAGTATTTT. The full variable domain, with the rest looked up from reference TRBV19 and TRBJ2-3, is DGGITQSPKYLFRKEGQNVTLSCEQNLNHDAMYWYRQDPGQGLRLIYYSQIVNDFQKGDIAEGYSVSREKKESFPLTVTSAQKNPTAFYLCASSMRDRTPSTDTQYFGPGTRLTVL.